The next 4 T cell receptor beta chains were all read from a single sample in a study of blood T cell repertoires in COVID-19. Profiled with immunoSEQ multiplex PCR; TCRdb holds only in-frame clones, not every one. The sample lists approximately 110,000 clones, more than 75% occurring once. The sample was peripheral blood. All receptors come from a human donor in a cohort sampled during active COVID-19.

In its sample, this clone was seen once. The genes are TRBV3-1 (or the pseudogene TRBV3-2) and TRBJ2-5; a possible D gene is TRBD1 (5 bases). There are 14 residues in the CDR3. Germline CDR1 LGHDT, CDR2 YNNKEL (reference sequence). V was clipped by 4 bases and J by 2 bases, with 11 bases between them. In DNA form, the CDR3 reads TGTGCCAGCAGCCCAGGGCCGGCTCAAGAGACCCAGTACTTC. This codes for CASSPGPAQETQYF.

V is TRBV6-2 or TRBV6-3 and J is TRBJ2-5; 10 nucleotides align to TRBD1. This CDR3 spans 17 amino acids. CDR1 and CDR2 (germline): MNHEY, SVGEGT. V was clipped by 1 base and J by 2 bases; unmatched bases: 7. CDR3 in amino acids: CASSYYGQGGWQETQYF. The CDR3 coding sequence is TGTGCCAGCAGTTACTACGGACAGGGGGGGTGGCAAGAGACCCAGTACTTC.

The CDR3: CASSRGGASSYNSPLHF. For the CDR3, the DNA is TGTGCCAGCAGTAGAGGGGGGGCGAGCTCCTATAATTCACCCCTCCACTTT. V is TRBV9 and J is TRBJ1-6, with D tentatively TRBD1 (6 bases). Germline CDR1 reads SGDLS; CDR2 reads YYNGEE. V was cut by 5 bases and J by 0 bases, with 15 bases left in between. The CDR3 loop spans 17 amino acids.

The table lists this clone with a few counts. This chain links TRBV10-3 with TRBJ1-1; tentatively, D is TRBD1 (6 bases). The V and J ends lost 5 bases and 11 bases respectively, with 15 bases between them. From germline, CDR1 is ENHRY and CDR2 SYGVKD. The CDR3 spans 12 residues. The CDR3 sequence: CAISLVGALAFF. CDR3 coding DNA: TGTGCCATCAGTCTAGTGGGGGCATTGGCTTTCTTT.